The 18 T cell receptor beta chains presented below share a single source sample, sequenced in a study of T cell repertoires in cytomegalovirus infection. One entry per CDR3 protein results from TCRdb running MiXCR on the reads. The table has 400,000 to 600,000 distinct CDR3 sequences, about 44% seen once. No antigens are known for them. This sample comprised cultured PBMCs, obtained from culture after CMV antigen stimulation. These receptors were obtained from a human donor in good health (CMV status not recorded). Some clones in this sample may be carry-over from other donors' samples.

The rearrangement joins TRBV7-6 to TRBJ2-1; 9 bases are shared with TRBD2. In germline, CDR1 is SGHVS, CDR2 FNYEAQ. V was clipped by 5 bases and J by 8 bases; unmatched bases: 4. The CDR3 runs 13 residues. CDR3 loop: CASSIGTSYEQFF. DNA for the CDR3: TGTGCCAGCAGCATCGGGACTAGCTATGAGCAGTTCTTC.

This clonotype was counted many times. The chain is built from TRBV7-2 and TRBJ2-1; D is undetermined. The V gene's germline CDR1 is SGHTA and CDR2 FQGNSA. This CDR3 is built from 15 residues. V dropped 5 bases and J dropped 6 bases, with 17 bases sitting between them. CDR3 DNA: TGTGCCAGCAGCCAATGGGGAAACACCGCCAATGAGCAGTTCTTC. It translates to CASSQWGNTANEQFF.

V and J are TRBV7-4 and TRBJ2-3, with D uncertain. Germline V gives CDR1 SGHVT, CDR2 SQSDAQ. This CDR3 has 12 residues. Trimming pared 2 bases from V and 7 bases from J, leaving 7 bases between. In DNA, the CDR3 is TGTGCCAGCAGCTTATCGCCATATACGCAGTATTTT. Translation: CASSLSPYTQYF.

The CDR3: CAVKTGGNVYEQYF. The CDR3 DNA reads TGTGCCGTTAAGACAGGGGGCAACGTTTACGAGCAGTACTTC. The genes are TRBV6-5 and TRBJ2-7; 10 bases match TRBD1. Trimming took 11 bases from V and 4 from J; bases not matched to a gene: 11. The CDR3 contains 14 residues. Germline assignment: CDR1 MNHEY and CDR2 SVGAGI.

V gene TRBV7-2 combines with J gene TRBJ2-3; weak D call: TRBD2 (5 bases). The V and J ends lost 2 bases and 0 bases respectively, with 9 bases between them. This CDR3 comprises 15 residues. The germline gives CDR1 SGHTA, CDR2 FQGNSA. Here the CDR3 reads CASSLWSGSTDTQYF. The CDR3 DNA is TGTGCCAGCAGCTTATGGAGCGGAAGCACAGATACGCAGTATTTT.

This chain links TRBV5-6 with TRBJ2-1; no definite D call. Trimming took 4 bases from V and 6 from J, leaving 14 bases between them. The CDR3 consists of 14 residues. Germline values: CDR1 SGHDT, CDR2 YYEEEE. The CDR3 sequence: CASSPWTKINEQFF. The CDR3 nucleotides read TGTGCCAGCAGCCCATGGACCAAGATCAATGAGCAGTTCTTC.

This CDR3 reads CASSPGLGRNTGELFF. The CDR3 bases are TGTGCCAGCAGTCCAGGGCTGGGCCGAAACACCGGGGAGCTGTTTTTT. The chain links TRBV27 to TRBJ2-2, with D possibly matching TRBD1 (5 bases). Trimming stripped 5 bases from V and 2 bases from J, with 15 bases between. The CDR3 runs 16 residues. In germline, CDR1 is MNHEY, CDR2 SMNVEV (reference sequence).

V gene TRBV10-2 combines with J gene TRBJ2-7, with no clear D. There are 11 residues in the CDR3. Trimming stripped 7 bases from V and 6 bases from J, with 10 bases between. Germline V gene lookup returns CDR1 WSHSY and CDR2 SAAADI. CDR3 nucleotides: TGCGCCAGCAAGCTGGCCCGCGAGCAGTACTTC. It encodes CASKLAREQYF.

CDR3 loop: CSALPYGGMSTDTQYF. The CDR3 region has the DNA TGCAGTGCTCTCCCTTACGGGGGGATGAGCACAGATACGCAGTATTTT. The J gene is TRBJ2-3, the V gene TRBV20-1, with 7 bases aligning to TRBD2. The CDR3 covers 16 residues. V shed 5 bases, J shed 0 bases, and the junction held 11 bases outside the gene matches. Germline CDR1 DFQATT, CDR2 SNEGSKA (reference sequence).

V usage is TRBV7-9 and J usage is TRBJ2-3; 7 bases are shared with TRBD2. CDR3 length: 15 residues. Losses at the gene ends were 4 bases for V and 3 bases for J; bases not matched to a gene: 7. From germline, CDR1 is SEHNR and CDR2 FQNEAQ (reference sequence). As DNA, the CDR3 is TGTGCCAGCAGCTCCGGAGCGGGGAGGACAGATACGCAGTATTTT. Its protein product is CASSSGAGRTDTQYF.

The chain links TRBV6-1 to TRBJ1-5; 7 nucleotides match TRBD1. The junction had 5 bases not matched to a gene; V was cut back by 4 bases and J by 5 bases. Germline V CDR1 and CDR2: MNHNS, SASEGT. The CDR3 sequence is 14 residues long. CDR3 sequence: CASSADRAHQPQHF. CDR3 sequence (DNA): TGTGCCAGCAGTGCCGACAGGGCCCATCAGCCCCAGCATTTT.

This clonotype has only a few counts. The CDR3 loop is CASSQTGLGYTF. As DNA, the CDR3 is TGTGCCAGCAGCCAGACAGGGTTGGGCTACACCTTC. V gene TRBV7-2 combines with J gene TRBJ1-2; 7 positions match TRBD1. CDR3 size: 12 residues. The ends lost 5 bases at V and 8 bases at J; junction bases unmatched: 5. Germline-derived CDR1 and CDR2 are SGHTA and FQGNSA. The complete variable domain, with remaining parts taken from reference TRBV7-2 and TRBJ1-2, reads GAGVSQSPSNKVTEKGKDVELRCDPISGHTALYWYRQSLGQGLEFLIYFQGNSAPDKSGLPSDRFSAERTGGSVSTLTIQRTQQEDSAVYLCASSQTGLGYTFGSGTRLTVV.

The chain recombines TRBV7-6 with TRBJ2-3, with 8 bases lining up with TRBD2. Unmatched junction bases numbered 3, after V lost 2 bases and J lost 2 bases. The germline V gene has CDR1 SGHVS and CDR2 FNYEAQ. This CDR3 spans 15 amino acids. CDR3 amino acids: CASSLRAGDTDTQYF. CDR3 nucleotides: TGTGCCAGCAGCTTACGAGCGGGAGACACAGATACGCAGTATTTT.

The V gene is TRBV7-2, the J gene TRBJ1-2, with D unresolved. The V gene lost 1 base and the J gene lost 5 bases, with 11 bases spanning the gap. This CDR3 spans 14 amino acids. The germline V gene has CDR1 SGHTA and CDR2 FQGNSA. CDR3 protein: CASSLVVSQYGYTF. The CDR3 DNA sequence: TGTGCCAGCAGCTTAGTGGTCTCCCAATATGGCTACACCTTC.

The V call is TRBV10-3, the J call TRBJ2-7; TRBD1 matches at 8 bases. With 3 bases clipped from V and 4 bases from J, the junction kept 11 bases outside the gene matches. CDR1 is ENHRY and CDR2 is SYGVKD in the germline V gene. This CDR3 comprises 16 residues. The CDR3 region is CAISDRDRLGLYEQYF. CDR3 in DNA: TGTGCCATCAGTGACCGGGACAGGTTGGGTCTTTACGAGCAGTACTTC.

This clonotype was detected ten times or more. The chain uses TRBV7-6 and TRBJ2-7, with D hard to call. The CDR3 totals 13 residues. Trimming took off 5 bases at V and 4 bases at J, with 12 bases between the two ends. Germline CDR1 and CDR2: SGHVS and FNYEAQ. In DNA, the CDR3 is TGTGCCAGCAGCCGAACTCAGTGGTACGAGCAGTACTTC. It specifies CASSRTQWYEQYF.

The chain combines TRBV7-9 with TRBJ2-7, with 11 bases matching TRBD2. Germline trimming cut 3 bases from V and 4 bases from J; bases unmatched to any gene: 5. Per the germline V gene, CDR1 is SEHNR and CDR2 is FQNEAQ (reference sequence). The CDR3 totals 15 residues. The CDR3 spells CASSFPGLAVYEQYF. The CDR3 region has the DNA TGTGCCAGCAGCTTTCCGGGACTAGCGGTATACGAGCAGTACTTC.

The chain is built from TRBV7-2 and TRBJ1-6, with D possibly TRBD1 on 5 matching bases. This CDR3 contains 14 residues. V lost 1 base, J lost 10 bases, and 11 bases lay in between. Germline V lookup: CDR1 SGHTA, CDR2 FQGNSA. The CDR3 bases are TGTGCCAGCAGCTTAGTCAGGGTGGAGTCACCCCTCCACTTT. It translates to CASSLVRVESPLHF.